This is a list of T cell receptor beta chains from one sample in a study of PD-1 blockade in classical Hodgkin lymphoma. TCRdb's table, derived via immunoSEQ multiplex PCR, lists solely in-frame clones and lacks some. The top ten clones hold around 20% of a sample with about 110,000 clones, 89% of them seen once. The sample consisted of peripheral blood mononuclear cells (PBMCs), taken before the second cycle of nivolumab. These receptors originate from a human donor with classical Hodgkin lymphoma. The CDR3 runs from the conserved cysteine through the conserved F or W. The D gene is left open where the match is weak. Clone size, where shown, is once, few, many, or a class for clones that have expanded.

len: 15
abundance: once
d_gene: NA
v_gene: TRBV30
j_gene: TRBJ1-1
CDR3aa: CAWRGPGVGNTEAFF
CDR3nt: TGTGCCTGGAGAGGTCCGGGGGTTGGAAACACTGAAGCTTTCTTT

len: 15
abundance: NA
d_gene: NA
v_gene: TRBV6-5
j_gene: TRBJ1-5
CDR3aa: CASSYGIANNQPQHF
CDR3nt: TGTGCCAGCAGTTACGGTATAGCAAACAATCAGCCCCAGCATTTT

len: 14
abundance: NA
d_gene: NA
v_gene: TRBV5-4
j_gene: TRBJ2-5
CDR3aa: CASSLSTTQETQYF
CDR3nt: TGTGCCAGCAGCTTGAGTACAACTCAAGAGACCCAGTACTTC

len: 15
abundance: NA
d_gene: TRBD1
v_gene: TRBV2
j_gene: TRBJ1-1
CDR3aa: CASSVGTVLRAEAFF
CDR3nt: TGTGCCAGCAGTGTAGGGACAGTCCTCAGGGCTGAAGCTTTCTTT

len: 19
abundance: NA
d_gene: TRBD2
v_gene: TRBV7-9
j_gene: TRBJ2-1
CDR3aa: CASSSNQRGGLAGGIEQFF
CDR3nt: TGTGCCAGCAGCTCGAACCAGCGGGGGGGACTAGCGGGAGGGATTGAGCAGTTCTTC

len: 14
abundance: once
d_gene: TRBD1
v_gene: TRBV28
j_gene: TRBJ1-2
CDR3aa: CASRRTGERYGYTF
CDR3nt: TGTGCCAGCAGGAGGACAGGGGAACGATATGGCTACACCTTC

len: 14
abundance: NA
d_gene: NA
v_gene: TRBV7-2
j_gene: TRBJ2-5
CDR3aa: CASSSQWDTPTQYF
CDR3nt: TGTGCCAGCAGCTCCCAGTGGGACACGCCTACCCAGTACTTC

len: 12
abundance: NA
d_gene: NA
v_gene: TRBV19
j_gene: TRBJ2-7
CDR3aa: CASSNVMYEQYF
CDR3nt: TGTGCCAGTAGTAACGTTATGTACGAGCAGTACTTC

len: 13
abundance: NA
d_gene: NA
v_gene: TRBV10-3
j_gene: TRBJ2-5
CDR3aa: CAISERAQETQYF
CDR3nt: TGTGCCATCAGTGAGCGGGCTCAAGAGACCCAGTACTTC

len: 13
abundance: NA
d_gene: NA
v_gene: TRBV27
j_gene: TRBJ2-4
CDR3aa: CASRNPPKNIQYF
CDR3nt: TGTGCCAGCAGGAATCCTCCTAAAAACATTCAGTACTTC

len: 15
abundance: NA
d_gene: TRBD1
v_gene: TRBV29-1
j_gene: TRBJ1-1
CDR3aa: CSVDPGQGVNTEAFF
CDR3nt: TGCAGCGTTGATCCAGGACAGGGGGTGAACACTGAAGCTTTCTTT

len: 15
abundance: NA
d_gene: TRBD2
v_gene: TRBV18
j_gene: TRBJ2-7
CDR3aa: CASSPVAGVGYEQYF
CDR3nt: TGTGCCAGCTCACCGGTAGCGGGAGTGGGGTACGAGCAGTACTTC

len: 13
abundance: NA
d_gene: NA
v_gene: TRBV7-9
j_gene: TRBJ2-5
CDR3aa: CASSSSGRETQYF
CDR3nt: TGTGCCAGCAGCTCCTCAGGTCGCGAGACCCAGTACTTC

len: 12
abundance: once
d_gene: NA
v_gene: TRBV18
j_gene: TRBJ2-3
CDR3aa: CASSPSTDTQYF
CDR3nt: TGTGCCAGCTCACCAAGCACAGATACGCAGTATTTT

len: 13
abundance: few
d_gene: NA
v_gene: TRBV28
j_gene: TRBJ1-5
CDR3aa: CASRPGGNQPQHF
CDR3nt: TGTGCCAGCAGACCTGGGGGCAATCAGCCCCAGCATTTT

len: 15
abundance: NA
d_gene: NA
v_gene: TRBV5-1
j_gene: TRBJ1-2
CDR3aa: CASSPGTAANYGYTF
CDR3nt: TGCGCCAGCAGCCCCGGGACGGCCGCTAACTATGGCTACACCTTC

len: 16
abundance: NA
d_gene: TRBD2
v_gene: TRBV28
j_gene: TRBJ2-7
CDR3aa: CASSPEGLAISYEQYF
CDR3nt: TGTGCCAGCAGCCCAGAGGGACTAGCGATCTCCTACGAGCAGTACTTC

len: 14
abundance: NA
d_gene: NA
v_gene: TRBV6-5
j_gene: TRBJ1-4
CDR3aa: CASSYQGTNEKLFF
CDR3nt: TGTGCCAGCAGTTACCAGGGGACTAATGAAAAACTGTTTTTT